This TCR beta chain emerged from a study of identical twins. Via MiXCR, TCRdb re-called the 5' RACE reads, giving one row per CDR3 protein. Of 700,000 to 950,000 distinct CDR3 sequences in the sample, 9% to 15% are singletons; the top ten hold around 1.5%. Germline loops: CDR1 KGHDR, CDR2 SFDVKD. V was pared by 4 bases and J by 8 bases, with 10 bases between. This CDR3 contains 13 residues. This sample also belongs to another study, concerning yellow fever vaccine responses in identical twins. From that paper: Among the twins, the vaccine T cell response reportedly seemed partly convergent and partly personalized.

The sample comprised PBMCs. The clonotype comes from a woman between 18 and 29 years old in good health. This chain links TRBV24-1 with TRBJ1-4; no clear D gene. CDR3 region: CATSDPTIEKLFF. CDR3 DNA sequence: TGTGCCACCAGTGACCCCACGATAGAAAAACTGTTTTTT.